Listed below are T cell receptor beta chains from one sample, sequenced in a study of OX40 agonist ivuxolimab in advanced cancers. Sequencing was performed with immunoSEQ multiplex PCR; in TCRdb, only in-frame clones are kept and a portion is missing. The sample lists over 55,000 clones, approximately 91% occurring once. This specimen consisted of CD4+ or CD8+ T cells sorted from blood, obtained in a trial of the OX40 agonist ivuxolimab. The receptors were sampled from an adult with an advanced solid tumor such as melanoma, head and neck, liver or kidney cancer. Both conserved end residues are part of each CDR3. Each record gives: D gene, clone size, J gene, V gene, CDR3 DNA, CDR3 protein. D genes are given only for firm matches. For some rows the clone size is stated as once, few or many, or as a class when expanded; others skip it.

- | - | TRBJ2-7 | TRBV30 | TGTGCCAGCTCGTACTCCTACGAGCAGTACTTC | CASSYSYEQYF
- | - | TRBJ1-2 | TRBV7-2 | TGTGCCAGCAGCAAAAACTATGGCTACACCTTC | CASSKNYGYTF
- | - | TRBJ1-1 | TRBV6-5 | TGTGCCATCAAGGGATGGCAGCATACTGAAGCTTTCTTT | CAIKGWQHTEAFF
TRBD1 | once | TRBJ2-1 | TRBV10-3 | TGTGCCATCAGTAAGGACAGGGGACAAAACAATGAGCAGTTCTTC | CAISKDRGQNNEQFF
- | - | TRBJ2-7 | TRBV5-6 | TGTGCCAGCAGCTCAGCCGGGTCTTCCTACGAGCAGTACTTC | CASSSAGSSYEQYF
TRBD2 | - | TRBJ2-1 | TRBV6-5 | TGTGCCAGCAGTTCCATAGCGGGAGAGGCAAACAATGAGCAGTTCTTC | CASSSIAGEANNEQFF
- | - | TRBJ2-3 | TRBV7-9 | TGTGCCAGCAGCTTAGCAGGCGCTACAGATACGCAGTATTTT | CASSLAGATDTQYF
- | - | TRBJ1-6 | TRBV4-1 | TGCGCCAGCAGCCAAGATCCTGGTGTTGGGGGAGTCGGTTCACCCCTCCACTTT | CASSQDPGVGGVGSPLHF
- | - | TRBJ2-5 | TRBV7-2 | TGTGCCAGCAGCCGAGAGGGCGGAGCGTGGGAGACCCAGTACTTC | CASSREGGAWETQYF
TRBD1 | once | TRBJ2-7 | TRBV6-6 | TGTGCCAGCAGTTACTCGGGACAGGGGGGATACGAGCAGTACTTC | CASSYSGQGGYEQYF
TRBD1 | - | TRBJ2-7 | TRBV30 | TGTGCCTGGAGTGATCTCGGACAGGGGAGCTCCTACGAGCAGTACTTC | CAWSDLGQGSSYEQYF
TRBD1 | - | TRBJ2-4 | TRBV4-1 | TGCGCCAGCAGCCCCCCGGGCGGACAGGGGAGGCACATTCAGTACTTC | CASSPPGGQGRHIQYF
- | - | TRBJ2-7 | TRBV6-1 | TGTGCCAGCAGTGATGAGCGGTGGGCCGAGCAGTACTTC | CASSDERWAEQYF
TRBD1 | - | TRBJ1-5 | TRBV18 | TGTGCCAGCTCACACCGGGACAGTAATCAGCCCCAGCATTTT | CASSHRDSNQPQHF
- | - | TRBJ1-2 | TRBV6-5 | TGTGCCAGCAGTTACTCGAGACTTCCCGCACATGGCTACACCTTC | CASSYSRLPAHGYTF
TRBD1 | - | TRBJ1-6 | TRBV7-2 | TGTGCCAGCAGTTGGACAGGGGGCTCCTATAATTCACCCCTCCACTTT | CASSWTGGSYNSPLHF
- | - | TRBJ1-3 | TRBV7-2 | TGTGCCAGCAGCTTCGCAGGGAGCTCTGGAAACACCATATATTTT | CASSFAGSSGNTIYF
- | - | TRBJ2-1 | TRBV18 | TGTGCCAGCTCACCATCCGGGGTGGTCAATGAGCAGTTCTTC | CASSPSGVVNEQFF
- | - | TRBJ2-1 | TRBV11-3 | TGTGCCAGCAGCTTAGGAAGCTCCTACAATGAGCAGTTCTTC | CASSLGSSYNEQFF
- | - | TRBJ1-1 | TRBV11-3 | TGTGCCAGCAGCTTAAAGGCCCCTGAAGCTTTCTTT | CASSLKAPEAFF
- | once | TRBJ2-1 | TRBV7-9 | TGTGCCAGCAGCCTTTCCCTAGGGTATGGGGATGAGCAGTTCTTC | CASSLSLGYGDEQFF
- | - | TRBJ1-1 | TRBV6-5 | TGTGCCAGCAGGGAACAGGGTGTAGCTTTCTTT | CASREQGVAFF
- | - | TRBJ1-5 | TRBV29-1 | TGCAGCGTTTCACAGTTCCCTCGGACACCTTTAAACAATCAGCCCCAGCATTTT | CSVSQFPRTPLNNQPQHF
- | - | TRBJ2-2 | TRBV10-1 | TGCGCCAGCAGCGCCTTCAAGGGGGCGAACACCGGGGAGCTGTTTTTT | CASSAFKGANTGELFF
- | - | TRBJ1-4 | TRBV7-2 | TGTGCCAGCAGCTTAGGTTTCAGGGAAAAACTGTTTTTT | CASSLGFREKLFF
TRBD1 | - | TRBJ1-6 | TRBV7-2 | TGTGCCAGCAGCGCACAGGGGGGAGATAATTCACCCCTCCACTTT | CASSAQGGDNSPLHF
- | - | TRBJ1-2 | TRBV7-9 | TGTGCCAGCAGCTTCGGCGGGGAAGGCTACACCTTC | CASSFGGEGYTF
- | few | TRBJ1-6 | TRBV19 | TGTGCCAGTAGTTCGGGCGGGGGTAATTCACCCCTCCACTTT | CASSSGGGNSPLHF
TRBD1 | - | TRBJ1-1 | TRBV28 | TGTGCCAGCACCTCTTTCGGACAGGGGAGCACTGAAGCTTTCTTT | CASTSFGQGSTEAFF
- | - | TRBJ2-6 | TRBV9 | TGTGCCAGCAGCGTAGGGCCTGGGGCCAACGTCCTGACTTTC | CASSVGPGANVLTF
- | once | TRBJ2-1 | TRBV5-6 | TGTGCCAGCAGCTCAACGAACCCGGGGGATGAGCAGTTCTTC | CASSSTNPGDEQFF
- | - | TRBJ2-3 | TRBV11-1 | TGTGCCAGCAGCCCCGGCCTTGGGACAGATACGCAGTATTTT | CASSPGLGTDTQYF
TRBD1 | - | TRBJ2-1 | TRBV5-1 | TGCGCCAGCAGCCGAACCCCAGGGGGCAAAGGGTACAATGAGCAGTTCTTC | CASSRTPGGKGYNEQFF
- | - | TRBJ2-7 | TRBV28 | TGTGCCAGCAGTTTAGTTGGGCCGGGGGCCGAGCAGTACTTC | CASSLVGPGAEQYF
- | - | TRBJ2-2 | TRBV11-3 | TGTGCCAGCAGTTCGGGGATCGGGGAGCTGTTTTTT | CASSSGIGELFF
- | - | TRBJ2-2 | TRBV5-1 | TGCGCCAGCAGCTTAAGTCCGAACACCGGGGAGCTGTTTTTT | CASSLSPNTGELFF
- | - | TRBJ1-4 | TRBV28 | TGTGCCAGCAGTTTTGCCGGGAGGGACGAAAAACTGTTTTTT | CASSFAGRDEKLFF
TRBD2 | - | TRBJ2-1 | TRBV29-1 | TGCAGCGTTCAGAGACTAGCGGGAGAGGGTGAGCAGTTCTTC | CSVQRLAGEGEQFF
TRBD2 | - | TRBJ2-5 | TRBV2 | TGTGCCAGCAGTGAAGGGGTTAGCGGGCCAACAGAGACCCAGTACTTC | CASSEGVSGPTETQYF
- | - | TRBJ1-1 | TRBV15 | TGTGCCACCAGCAGAGATCTGGGGTCTGAAGCTTTCTTT | CATSRDLGSEAFF
- | - | TRBJ2-3 | TRBV18 | TGTGCCAGCTCACCAGCGAGGAACACAGATACGCAGTATTTT | CASSPARNTDTQYF
- | - | TRBJ1-1 | TRBV4-1 | TGCGCCAGCAGCCGGGGCCCCGGGACTGAAGCTTTCTTT | CASSRGPGTEAFF
TRBD2 | once | TRBJ2-3 | TRBV19 | TGTGCCAGTAGTATCGCGGAGCGGGAGACAGATACGCAGTATTTT | CASSIAERETDTQYF
- | - | TRBJ1-4 | TRBV7-2 | TGTGCCAGCAGCCTACAGGGCTCTAATGAAAAACTGTTTTTT | CASSLQGSNEKLFF
- | - | TRBJ2-1 | TRBV11-3 | TGTGCCAGCAGCTTTGGGGGAGGCCCTTACAATGAGCAGTTCTTC | CASSFGGGPYNEQFF
TRBD2 | - | TRBJ2-5 | TRBV5-1 | TGCGCCAGCAGAGTCGGAGGCGGGGGGGCCTGGGAGACCCAGTACTTC | CASRVGGGGAWETQYF
TRBD2 | - | TRBJ2-3 | TRBV7-9 | TGTGCCAGCAGCCCCGGACTAGCCACAGATACGCAGTATTTT | CASSPGLATDTQYF
- | - | TRBJ1-1 | TRBV14 | TGTGCCAGCAGCCTAGGGCAGGGGAGCACTGAAGCTTTCTTT | CASSLGQGSTEAFF
TRBD2 | - | TRBJ2-3 | TRBV2 | TGTGCCAGCAGTGAAACTAGCGGATTCACAGATACGCAGTATTTT | CASSETSGFTDTQYF
TRBD2 | - | TRBJ2-7 | TRBV28 | TGTGCCAGCAGGGGGGGGATCTACGAGCAGTACTTC | CASRGGIYEQYF
TRBD2 | - | TRBJ2-1 | TRBV7-6 | TGTGCCAGCAGCTCCTCCGGGACTAGCTACAATGAGCAGTTCTTC | CASSSSGTSYNEQFF
- | - | TRBJ1-2 | TRBV15 | TGTGCCACCAGCAGAGGTCAGGGCGGGTCTAATTTTAACTATGGCTACACCTTC | CATSRGQGGSNFNYGYTF
- | - | TRBJ2-5 | TRBV19 | TGTGCCAGTAGTATAGCACCCCTAGGGGAGACCCAGTACTTC | CASSIAPLGETQYF
TRBD1 | - | TRBJ1-1 | TRBV7-2 | TGTGCCAGCAGCTTGCAAGTGACAGGGAATGAAGCTTTCTTT | CASSLQVTGNEAFF
- | - | TRBJ1-3 | TRBV28 | TGTGCCAGCAGTCTGGACGCGGTGGGGGCCCTCGGAAACACCATATATTTT | CASSLDAVGALGNTIYF
- | - | TRBJ1-5 | TRBV28 | TGTGCCAGCAGCCAGCCGGGAGGTCTCCCGCATTTT | CASSQPGGLPHF
- | - | TRBJ2-1 | TRBV2 | TGTGCCAGCAGCCCACCGGCCACCCAGTTCTTC | CASSPPATQFF